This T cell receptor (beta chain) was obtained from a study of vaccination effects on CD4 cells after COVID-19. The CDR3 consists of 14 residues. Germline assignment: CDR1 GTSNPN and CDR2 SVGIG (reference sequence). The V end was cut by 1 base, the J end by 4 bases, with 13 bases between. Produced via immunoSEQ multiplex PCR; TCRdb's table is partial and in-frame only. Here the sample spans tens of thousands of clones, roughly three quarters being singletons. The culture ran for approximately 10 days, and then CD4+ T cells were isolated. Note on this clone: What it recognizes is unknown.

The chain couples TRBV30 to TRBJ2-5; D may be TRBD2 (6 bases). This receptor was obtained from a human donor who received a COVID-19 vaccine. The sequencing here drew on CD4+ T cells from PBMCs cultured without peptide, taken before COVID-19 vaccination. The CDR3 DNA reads TGTGCCTGGAGTGGGGGCGGAGGGACAGAGACCCAGTACTTC. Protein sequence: CAWSGGGGTETQYF. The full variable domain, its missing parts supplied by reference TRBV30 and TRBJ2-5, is SQTIHQWPATLVQPVGSPLSLECTVEGTSNPNLYWYRQAAGRGLQLLFYSVGIGQISSEVPQNLSASRPQDRQFILSSKKLLLSDSGFYLCAWSGGGGTETQYFGPGTRLLVL.